These 20 T cell receptor beta chains originate from one sample sequenced in a study of CD8 T cells in Susac syndrome. Random-hexamer reverse transcription was applied to roughly 0.5 to 1 ug RNA. From the immunoSEQ multiplex PCR reads, TCRdb called clonotypes with MiXCR, one entry per CDR3 protein. The table includes some 300,000 distinct CDR3 sequences, around 89% detected once. Source material: CD8+ T cells from PBMCs. Receptors were obtained from a human donor with multiple sclerosis.

The chain couples TRBV7-9 to TRBJ2-7, with 11 bases matching TRBD2. The ends lost 5 bases at V and 2 bases at J; junction bases unmatched: 5. The CDR3 runs to 15 residues. Germline-derived CDR1 and CDR2 are SEHNR and FQNEAQ (reference sequence). Written as DNA, the CDR3 is TGTGCCAGCAGCCCCAGACTAGCGGGAACCTACGAGCAGTACTTC. This codes for CASSPRLAGTYEQYF. Based on the CDR3 plus reference TRBV7-9 and TRBJ2-7, the full variable domain is DTGVSQNPRHKITKRGQNVTFRCDPISEHNRLYWYRQTLGQGPEFLTYFQNEAQLEKSRLLSDRFSAERPKGSFSTLEIQRTEQGDSAMYLCASSPRLAGTYEQYFGPGTRLTVT.

This rearrangement joins TRBV28 to TRBJ2-3; perhaps TRBD1 as D (6 bases). V lost 8 bases and J 4 bases, leaving 19 bases between the germline ends. From germline, CDR1 is MDHEN and CDR2 SYDVKM. There are 15 residues in the CDR3. CDR3 sequence: CASGAWRGGPDTQYF. CDR3 DNA sequence: TGTGCCAGCGGGGCTTGGCGTGGGGGCCCAGATACGCAGTATTTT. Drawing the rest from reference TRBV28 and TRBJ2-3, the complete variable domain is DVKVTQSSRYLVKRTGEKVFLECVQDMDHENMFWYRQDPGLGLRLIYFSYDVKMKEKGDIPEGYSVSREKKERFSLILESASTNQTSMYLCASGAWRGGPDTQYFGPGTRLTVL.

The V and J genes are TRBV29-1 and TRBJ1-1, with D tentatively TRBD1 (5 bases). V lost 7 bases to trimming and J lost 0 bases, with 15 bases between them. Per germline, CDR1 SQVTM and CDR2 ANQGSEA. This CDR3 region has 14 residues. The CDR3 loop is CSGLEWGMNTEAFF. CDR3 sequence (DNA): TGCAGCGGCCTGGAATGGGGGATGAACACTGAAGCTTTCTTT.

This chain uses TRBV27 with TRBJ2-7; D not resolved. The CDR3 length is 14 residues. Germline V gene data show CDR1 as MNHEY and CDR2 as SMNVEV (reference sequence). V dropped 4 bases and J dropped 2 bases, with 12 bases sitting between them. CDR3 DNA: TGTGCCAGCAGTTCCCCCGGACCTACCTACGAGCAGTACTTC. Residues: CASSSPGPTYEQYF.

The chain combines TRBV4-3 with TRBJ1-1, with D unresolved. CDR1 is LGHNA, CDR2 YSLEER, per germline. The CDR3 has 15 amino acids. V was shortened by 1 base and J by 2 bases, with 11 bases between the two germline ends. The CDR3 sequence is CASSQAWNSNTEAFF. The CDR3 DNA follows: TGCGCCAGCAGCCAAGCATGGAACAGCAACACTGAAGCTTTCTTT.

The chain combines TRBV19 with TRBJ1-1; D is uncertain. The CDR3 is 17 residues long. Germline CDR1 is LNHDA and CDR2 is SQIVND (reference sequence). V lost 3 bases and J lost 1, with 18 bases in between. DNA of the CDR3: TGTGCCAGTAGTATCCCCCTACCGGATGCCCCGAACACTGAAGCTTTCTTT. Amino acid sequence: CASSIPLPDAPNTEAFF.

This clonotype was picked up one time. V is TRBV21-1 and J is TRBJ2-3; the table names TRBD1, a call not compared with the DNA. TRBV21-1 is a pseudogene segment. The CDR3 totals 17 residues. The CDR3, as DNA: TGTGCCAGCAGCACCCCCACAGGGAATCGGTACACAGATACGCAGTATTTT. Its protein is CASSTPTGNRYTDTQYF.

The CDR3 nucleotides read TGTGCCAGTAGTATGTTGTACCTAGCGCATGAGGGCACTGAAGCTTTCTTT. Translation gives CASSMLYLAHEGTEAFF. The genes are TRBV19 and TRBJ1-1, with unresolved D. Germline CDR1 is LNHDA and CDR2 is SQIVND (reference sequence). This CDR3 has 17 residues. With 3 bases removed from V and 4 bases from J, the gap between germline ends came to 21 bases.

This clonotype was seen once. The chain couples TRBV28 to TRBJ2-3; D is possibly TRBD1 (6 bases). The CDR3 contains 14 residues. The V end lost 2 bases, the J end lost 6 bases, and 12 bases lay between the germline ends. Germline CDR1 MDHEN, CDR2 SYDVKM. The CDR3 spells CASSLADSADTQYF. CDR3 sequence (DNA): TGTGCCAGCAGTTTAGCGGACAGCGCGGATACGCAGTATTTT. Using reference TRBV28 and TRBJ2-3 for the parts outside the CDR3, the full variable domain is DVKVTQSSRYLVKRTGEKVFLECVQDMDHENMFWYRQDPGLGLRLIYFSYDVKMKEKGDIPEGYSVSREKKERFSLILESASTNQTSMYLCASSLADSADTQYFGPGTRLTVL.

The V call is TRBV7-9, the J call TRBJ2-1, with D tentatively TRBD1 or TRBD2 (5 bases each). V shed 5 bases and J shed 2 bases, with 13 bases lying between them. CDR1 and CDR2 (germline): SEHNR, FQNEAQ (reference sequence). The CDR3 is made up of 15 amino acids. The CDR3 protein is CASSLEGWPYNEQFF. In DNA, the CDR3 is TGTGCCAGCAGCCTAGAGGGGTGGCCCTACAATGAGCAGTTCTTC.

The chain recombines TRBV7-9 with TRBJ2-2; a weak D match, TRBD2 (6 bases). The CDR3 totals 16 residues. The V gene lost 5 bases and the J gene lost 1 base, with 14 bases spanning the gap. CDR1 SEHNR and CDR2 FQNEAQ come from the germline V gene (reference sequence). CDR3 nucleotide sequence: TGTGCCAGCAGCGCGGGGACTCAACGGAACACCGGGGAGCTGTTTTTT. Amino acid sequence: CASSAGTQRNTGELFF.

J is TRBJ1-2 and V is TRBV14, with TRBD1 identical over 7 bases. J lost 4 bases, V lost 5 bases, and 7 bases had no gene match. This CDR3 spans 14 amino acids. Per germline, CDR1 SGHDN and CDR2 FVKESK. Written as DNA, the CDR3 is TGTGCCAGCAGCTTCCGACAGGGCGTCTATGGCTACACCTTC. This translates into CASSFRQGVYGYTF.

This rearrangement joins TRBV6-5 to TRBJ2-1, with D hard to call. The ends were cut back, 2 bases at V and 2 bases at J, with 7 bases in the middle. Looked up from germline, CDR1 is MNHEY and CDR2 is SVGAGI. The CDR3 is made up of 14 amino acids. For the CDR3, the DNA is TGTGCCAGCAGTTACAGTACCCCCTACAATGAGCAGTTCTTC. It translates to CASSYSTPYNEQFF.

This clonotype was seen only once. This chain links TRBV28 with TRBJ1-1, with D unresolved. The ends were cut back, 7 bases at V and 11 bases at J, with 14 bases in the middle. Germline V CDR1 and CDR2: MDHEN, SYDVKM. The CDR3 is 11 residues long. CDR3 DNA: TGTGCCAGCACCCCGGGGAACATGGCTTTCTTT. It codes for CASTPGNMAFF.

The chain recombines TRBV12-3 or TRBV12-4 with TRBJ2-3, with TRBD2 matching over 8 bases. V lost 3 bases, J lost 3 bases, and 5 bases stayed unmatched. The CDR3 is 15 residues long. Here the CDR3 DNA reads TGTGCCAGCAGTTTGAGCGGGAGTTTGACAGATACGCAGTATTTT. This translates into CASSLSGSLTDTQYF.

CDR3 bases: TGTGCCAGCAGTGAGGCTAGGTTTGGGACCCAGTACTTC. Translating gives CASSEARFGTQYF. V and J are TRBV25-1 and TRBJ2-5; D call uncertain. The V and J ends lost 3 bases and 7 bases respectively, with 12 bases between them. The CDR3 runs 13 residues. Germline loops: CDR1 MGHDK, CDR2 SYGVNS.

This chain links TRBV27 with TRBJ1-1, with D unclear. V was pared by 1 base and J by 2 bases, with 5 bases between. This CDR3 comprises 13 residues. Germline loops: CDR1 MNHEY, CDR2 SMNVEV (reference sequence). The CDR3 reads CASSLWGNTEAFF. CDR3 DNA sequence: TGTGCCAGCAGTTTATGGGGTAACACTGAAGCTTTCTTT.

This rearrangement joins TRBV19 to TRBJ2-4; TRBD2 is a possible D gene (5 bases). In germline, CDR1 is LNHDA, CDR2 SQIVND (reference sequence). Trimming pared 1 base from V and 6 bases from J, leaving 10 bases between. This CDR3 has 14 amino acids. Here the CDR3 reads CASSIGGIGNIQYF. For the CDR3, the DNA is TGTGCCAGTAGTATAGGAGGGATCGGAAACATTCAGTACTTC.

This sequence joins TRBV28 and TRBJ1-1; D unresolved. CDR1 is MDHEN and CDR2 is SYDVKM in the germline V gene. The V end lost 3 bases, the J end lost 1 base, and 15 bases lay between the germline ends. There are 16 residues in the CDR3. CDR3 bases: TGTGCCAGCAGTTTTCGCCCCCCTGAAAGGAACACTGAAGCTTTCTTT. As protein: CASSFRPPERNTEAFF.

The CDR3 loop is CASSGSRTAATNEKLFF. In nucleotides, the CDR3 is TGTGCCAGCAGCGGCTCGCGGACAGCTGCAACTAATGAAAAACTGTTTTTT. The chain is built from TRBV5-5 and TRBJ1-4; maybe TRBD1 (6 bases). Germline V gene sequence: CDR1 SGHKS, CDR2 YYEKEE (reference sequence). The CDR3 is made up of 17 amino acids. Trimming shortened V by 4 bases and J by 0 bases, and 16 bases separated the two germline ends. The variable domain in full, completed from reference TRBV5-5 and TRBJ1-4, reads DAGVTQSPTHLIKTRGQQVTLRCSPISGHKSVSWYQQVLGQGPQFIFQYYEKEERGRGNFPDRFSARQFPNYSSELNVNALLLGDSALYLCASSGSRTAATNEKLFFGSGTQLSVL.